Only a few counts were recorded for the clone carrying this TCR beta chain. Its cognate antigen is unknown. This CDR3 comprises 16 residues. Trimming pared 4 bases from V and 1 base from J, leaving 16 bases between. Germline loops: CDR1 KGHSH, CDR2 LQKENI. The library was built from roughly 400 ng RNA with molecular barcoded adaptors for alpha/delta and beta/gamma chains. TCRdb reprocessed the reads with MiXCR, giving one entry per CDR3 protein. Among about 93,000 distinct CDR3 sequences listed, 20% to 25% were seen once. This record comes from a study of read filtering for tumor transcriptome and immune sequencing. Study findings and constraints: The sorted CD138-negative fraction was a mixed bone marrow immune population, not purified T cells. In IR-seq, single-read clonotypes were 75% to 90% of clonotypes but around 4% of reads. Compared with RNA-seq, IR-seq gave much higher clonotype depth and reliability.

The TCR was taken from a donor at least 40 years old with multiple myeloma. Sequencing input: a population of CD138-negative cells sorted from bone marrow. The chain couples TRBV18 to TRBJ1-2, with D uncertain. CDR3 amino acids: CASSRTAPPLNYGYTF. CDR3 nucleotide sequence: TGTGCCAGCTCACGGACGGCACCACCCCTTAACTATGGCTACACCTTC. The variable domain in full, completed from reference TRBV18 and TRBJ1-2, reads NAGVMQNPRHLVRRRGQEARLRCSPMKGHSHVYWYRQLPEEGLKFMVYLQKENIIDESGMPKERFSAEFPKEGPSILRIQQVVRGDSAAYFCASSRTAPPLNYGYTFGSGTRLTVV.